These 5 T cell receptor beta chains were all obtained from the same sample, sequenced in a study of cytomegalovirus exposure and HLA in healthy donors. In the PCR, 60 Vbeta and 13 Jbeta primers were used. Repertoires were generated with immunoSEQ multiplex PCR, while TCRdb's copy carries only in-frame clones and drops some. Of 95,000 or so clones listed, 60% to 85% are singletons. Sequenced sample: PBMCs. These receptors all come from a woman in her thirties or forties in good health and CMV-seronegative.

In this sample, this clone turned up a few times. CDR3 bases: TGTGCCAGCAGTTATCAACCGGGACAAGGAGAAAAACTGTTTTTT. It is translated as CASSYQPGQGEKLFF. This chain connects TRBV7-2 to TRBJ1-4; D possibly corresponds to TRBD1 (6 bases). This CDR3 is 15 amino acids long. Germline V lookup: CDR1 SGHTA, CDR2 FQGNSA. Trimming stripped 6 bases from V and 8 bases from J, with 19 bases between.

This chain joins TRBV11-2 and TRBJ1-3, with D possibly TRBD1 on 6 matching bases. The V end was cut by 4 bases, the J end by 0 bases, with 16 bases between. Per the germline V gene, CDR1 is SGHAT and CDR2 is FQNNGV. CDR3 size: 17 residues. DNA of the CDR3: TGTGCCAGCAGCTCCTCCCACAGGGCTAACTCTGGAAACACCATATATTTT. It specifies CASSSSHRANSGNTIYF.

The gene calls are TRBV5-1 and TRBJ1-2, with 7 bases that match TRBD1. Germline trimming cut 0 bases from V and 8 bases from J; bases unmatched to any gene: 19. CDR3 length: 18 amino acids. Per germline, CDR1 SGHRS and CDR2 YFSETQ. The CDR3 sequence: CASSLASPGGTVASGYTF. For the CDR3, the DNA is TGCGCCAGCAGCTTGGCCTCTCCAGGCGGGACAGTTGCCTCCGGCTACACCTTC.

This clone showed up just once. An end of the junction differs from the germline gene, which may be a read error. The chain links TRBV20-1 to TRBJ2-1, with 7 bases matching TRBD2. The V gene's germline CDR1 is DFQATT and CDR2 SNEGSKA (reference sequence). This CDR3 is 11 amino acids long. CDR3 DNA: TGCAGTGCCCGGTGGGAGGGGCGGGGCATCTTC. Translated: CSARWEGRGIF.

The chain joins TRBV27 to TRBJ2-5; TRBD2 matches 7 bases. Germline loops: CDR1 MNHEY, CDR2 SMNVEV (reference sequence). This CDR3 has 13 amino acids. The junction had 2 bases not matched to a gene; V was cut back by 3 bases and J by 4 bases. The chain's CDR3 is CASSFERGETQYF. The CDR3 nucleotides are TGTGCCAGCAGTTTCGAGCGGGGAGAGACCCAGTACTTC.